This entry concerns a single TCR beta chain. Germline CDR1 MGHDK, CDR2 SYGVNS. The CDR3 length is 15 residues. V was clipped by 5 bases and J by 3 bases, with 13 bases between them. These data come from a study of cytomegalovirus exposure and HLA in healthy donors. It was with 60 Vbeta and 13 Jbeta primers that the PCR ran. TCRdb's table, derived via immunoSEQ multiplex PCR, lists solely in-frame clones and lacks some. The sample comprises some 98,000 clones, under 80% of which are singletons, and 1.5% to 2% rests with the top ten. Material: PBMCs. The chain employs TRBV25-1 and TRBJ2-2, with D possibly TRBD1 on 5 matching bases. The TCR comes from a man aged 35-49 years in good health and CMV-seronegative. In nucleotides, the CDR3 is TGTGCCAGCAGTCCCCGGAAGGGGCACACCGGGGAGCTGTTTTTT. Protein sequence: CASSPRKGHTGELFF.